A few counts support the clone carrying this T cell receptor (beta chain). Its specificity is unknown. J lost 9 bases, V lost 5 bases, and 5 bases had no gene match. Germline V lookup: CDR1 SGHTA, CDR2 FQGNSA. The CDR3 loop spans 12 amino acids. The authors ran a second PCR of about 6 to 11 cycles using a sample-barcoded 5' primer and a J-beta primer mix. The authors tagged each cDNA molecule using a template-switch adaptor with 12 random nucleotides. TCRdb processed the 5' RACE reads anew with MiXCR; each CDR3 protein has one entry. Among about 940,000 distinct CDR3 sequences, about 48% were seen once, and the ten largest hold roughly an eighth. The sample comes from a study of blood T cells in healthy people across ages. Study conclusions and caveats: Comparison with aged donors showed that long-lived donors had more naive CD4+ cells and higher diversity. Estimated diversity across one million T cells was deemed an underestimate.

The sequence was collected from a man aged 25-40 years in good health. Sequencing was carried out using blood. The genes are TRBV7-2 and TRBJ2-3, with 7 bases matching TRBD2. Here the CDR3 reads CASSTPSGTQYF. CDR3 coding DNA: TGTGCCAGCAGCACCCCTAGCGGAACGCAGTATTTT.